Presented here are 14 T cell receptor beta chains from one specimen sequenced in a study of T cells in Graves' hyperthyroidism and ophthalmopathy. TCR beta CDR3 regions were amplified from RNA. First-round RT-PCR with HTBI primers amplified the TCR CDR3 region. TCRdb processed the multiplex PCR reads anew with MiXCR; each CDR3 protein has one entry. The sample includes a few hundred thousand distinct CDR3 sequences, roughly 25% of them seen just once. The sample consisted of blood. Every receptor here comes from a man aged 50-59 years with Graves' hyperthyroidism.

The chain combines TRBV20-1 with TRBJ1-4; 7 nucleotides agree with TRBD1. The CDR3 sequence is 14 residues long. Per germline, CDR1 DFQATT and CDR2 SNEGSKA (reference sequence). V trimming: 7 bases; J trimming: 6 bases; junction bases outside the gene matches: 11. The CDR3 sequence: CSVTPRGRDEKLFF. The CDR3 nucleotides read TGCAGTGTTACACCCAGGGGGAGAGATGAAAAACTGTTTTTT.

In this sample, this clonotype turned up once. This chain uses TRBV13 with TRBJ2-7; D is perhaps TRBD2 (6 bases). CDR3 length: 13 residues. The V gene's germline CDR1 is PRHDT and CDR2 FYEKMQ (reference sequence). Trimming pared 4 bases from V and 4 bases from J, leaving 11 bases between. CDR3 amino acids: CASSSSGHYEQYF. In DNA form, the CDR3 reads TGTGCCAGCAGCTCCAGCGGGCATTACGAGCAGTACTTC.

This clonotype was detected a few times. The chain uses TRBV29-1 and TRBJ2-2; no definite D call. The CDR3 covers 13 residues. The V end was cut by 4 bases, the J end by 6 bases, with 12 bases between. Germline CDR1 reads SQVTM; CDR2 reads ANQGSEA. CDR3 residues: CSVGLTRAGELFF. As DNA, the CDR3 is TGCAGCGTTGGGTTGACGCGCGCCGGGGAGCTGTTTTTT.

This clonotype was seen only a few times. This chain joins TRBV7-9 and TRBJ2-3; a possible D gene is TRBD2 (6 bases). The CDR3 runs to 15 residues. Germline CDR1 and CDR2: SEHNR and FQNEAQ (reference sequence). V was clipped by 1 base and J by 2 bases, with 10 bases between them. The CDR3 nucleotides read TGTGCCAGCAGCTTAGGCTCGGGGGTCACAGATACGCAGTATTTT. It is translated as CASSLGSGVTDTQYF.

The rearrangement uses TRBV19 and TRBJ1-2; D is possibly TRBD1 (5 bases). Germline CDR1 LNHDA, CDR2 SQIVND (reference sequence). The CDR3 spans 14 residues. The V end was cut by 3 bases, the J end by 7 bases, with 15 bases between. The DNA for the CDR3 is TGTGCCAGTAGTATTAATGAACAGGATCGTGGCTACACCTTC. Translating it yields CASSINEQDRGYTF.

This chain's CDR3 is CSARGQEDQPQHF. In DNA form, the CDR3 reads TGCAGTGCTAGGGGACAGGAGGATCAGCCCCAGCATTTT. The J gene is TRBJ1-5, the V gene TRBV20-1, with 8 bases matching TRBD1. After removal of 3 bases from V and 5 bases from J, the junction contained 3 bases not matched to a gene. Germline V lookup: CDR1 DFQATT, CDR2 SNEGSKA (reference sequence). The CDR3 consists of 13 residues.

The rearrangement uses TRBV6-4 and TRBJ2-5, with D uncertain. Between the trimmed V and J ends, which lost 2 bases and 9 bases, there was a span of 4 bases. The CDR3 loop spans 10 amino acids. Per the germline V gene, CDR1 is MRHNA and CDR2 is SNTAGT. The chain's CDR3 is CASSDRSQYF. The CDR3 nucleotides are TGTGCCAGCAGTGACAGGTCCCAGTACTTC.

This clonotype was observed at least ten times. One end of the junction varies from germline; a read error may be responsible. This sequence joins TRBV28 and TRBJ2-3, with 11 bases aligning to TRBD2. Germline loops: CDR1 MDHEN, CDR2 SYDVKM. This CDR3 contains 16 residues. For the CDR3, the DNA is TGTGCCAGCAGTTTGAGAACTAGCGGGAGCATAGATACGCAGTATTTT. Protein: CASSLRTSGSIDTQYF.

This rearrangement joins TRBV28 to TRBJ2-2; D is uncertain. CDR1 MDHEN and CDR2 SYDVKM come from the germline V gene. Trimming removed 2 bases at V and 6 bases at J, with 16 bases between. The CDR3 is 16 residues long. CDR3 protein: CASSLPAPGFAGELFF. CDR3 bases: TGTGCCAGCAGTTTACCGGCCCCCGGGTTCGCCGGGGAGCTGTTTTTT.

V usage is TRBV4-1 and J usage is TRBJ1-1, with D possibly matching TRBD1 (6 bases). The CDR3 has 14 residues. Deletions cut 10 bases from V and 5 bases from J, with 20 bases between. CDR1 is MGHRA, CDR2 YSYEKL, per germline. CDR3 in DNA: TGCGCCATCCGGGACACCTTACGCGGGACTGAAGCTTTCTTT. It is translated as CAIRDTLRGTEAFF.

This clonotype was seen repeatedly, ten times or more. J is TRBJ2-7 and V is TRBV5-1; D possibly corresponds to TRBD2 (6 bases). This CDR3 spans 14 amino acids. V was pared by 0 bases and J by 7 bases, with 14 bases between. Germline V gene lookup returns CDR1 SGHRS and CDR2 YFSETQ. CDR3 sequence reads: CASSLDGGTGEQYF. DNA of the CDR3: TGCGCCAGCAGCTTGGATGGAGGGACTGGAGAGCAGTACTTC.

This clonotype was recorded at least ten times. This chain links TRBV20-1 with TRBJ2-7; 7 nucleotides line up with TRBD2. Germline CDR1 reads DFQATT; CDR2 reads SNEGSKA (reference sequence). This CDR3 spans 15 amino acids. V shed 4 bases, J shed 0 bases, and the junction held 9 bases outside the gene matches. The CDR3 sequence: CSAKRAGSSSYEQYF. The DNA of the CDR3 is TGCAGTGCTAAACGAGCGGGAAGTAGCTCCTACGAGCAGTACTTC.

The chain recombines TRBV6-5 with TRBJ2-2; 9 bases agree with TRBD1. The CDR3 contains 15 residues. Germline V lookup: CDR1 MNHEY, CDR2 SVGAGI. V was clipped by 0 bases and J by 9 bases; unmatched bases: 5. The CDR3 coding sequence is TGTGCCAGCAGTTACTCGGGGACAGGGTTCAGGGAGCTGTTTTTT. It is translated as CASSYSGTGFRELFF.

The chain has TRBV10-3 and TRBJ1-2; D not certain. CDR3 length: 13 residues. Germline V lookup: CDR1 ENHRY, CDR2 SYGVKD. The germline V and J ends were trimmed by 6 bases and 0 bases, with 8 bases remaining between them. The chain's CDR3 is CAISSKSNYGYTF. In nucleotides, the CDR3 is TGTGCCATCAGCTCGAAGTCTAACTATGGCTACACCTTC.